Listed below are T cell receptor beta chains from one sample, sequenced in a study of blood T cells in healthy people across ages. TCRdb re-analysed the 5' RACE reads in MiXCR, keeping a single row per CDR3 protein. The sample holds about 630,000 distinct CDR3 sequences, roughly 20% seen once. The sample comprised blood. These receptors all come from a man between 65 and 79 years old in good health. CDR3s leave out the opening cysteine and the closing phenylalanine or tryptophan. Each record gives: J gene, V gene, D gene, CDR3 protein. A D gene is named only where the DNA matches it firmly.

TRBJ2-3	TRBV18	NA	ASSRWTNGGTDTQY
TRBJ1-5	TRBV29-1	NA	SALGDPRQPQH
TRBJ1-2	TRBV29-1	NA	SVPHVVPNYGYT
TRBJ1-5	TRBV12-3/TRBV12-4	NA	ASSLEGGGSGENQPQH
TRBJ2-2	TRBV7-3	NA	ASRPTDTTGELF
TRBJ2-5	TRBV6-2/TRBV6-3	TRBD2	ASSFSGIETQY
TRBJ2-2	TRBV15	NA	ATSSQNTGELF
TRBJ2-7	TRBV9	TRBD2	ASSEGLADGRGAYEQY
TRBJ2-1	TRBV4-1	NA	ASSQDQSYNEQF
TRBJ2-7	TRBV7-2	NA	ASSLEAGTPYEQY
TRBJ2-1	TRBV7-2	TRBD2	ASSFLRNSGRKQF
TRBJ2-3	TRBV3-1	NA	ASSPGGSLRRSQY
TRBJ2-2	TRBV24-1	NA	ATSDFAGTGELF
TRBJ1-4	TRBV5-1	NA	ASSLAGDRENEKLF
TRBJ2-3	TRBV20-1	TRBD2	SAREAAGVDTQY
TRBJ2-5	TRBV20-1	TRBD2	SARDQREPKETQY
TRBJ2-5	TRBV18	TRBD2	ASSPNGRLETQY
TRBJ2-3	TRBV4-3	NA	ASSQELATDTQY
TRBJ1-2	TRBV12-3/TRBV12-4	NA	ASSTAYGYT
TRBJ2-7	TRBV9	NA	ASSRDLAYEQY
TRBJ1-4	TRBV2	TRBD1	ASSPDRGTNEKLF
TRBJ2-5	TRBV25-1	TRBD1	ASSRDRDRPKETQY
TRBJ2-4	TRBV28	NA	ASSLRQNIQY
TRBJ2-7	TRBV2	NA	ASRWRDNTYEQY
TRBJ2-7	TRBV7-8	NA	ASRGLGSSYEQY
TRBJ2-7	TRBV28	NA	ASSLANPGSYEQY
TRBJ2-1	TRBV21-1	NA	ASSTNQGVPYNEQF
TRBJ2-7	TRBV6-2/TRBV6-3	TRBD2	ASSRLAGGYEQY
TRBJ2-1	TRBV29-1	NA	SVEDRVVEQF
TRBJ1-2	TRBV12-3/TRBV12-4	NA	ASRMAPVGNYSYT
TRBJ1-3	TRBV20-1	NA	SAIDPGPGNTIY
TRBJ2-5	TRBV20-1	TRBD2	SAMTSPQETQY
TRBJ2-7	TRBV20-1	NA	SASRGNSYEQY
TRBJ2-2	TRBV6-2/TRBV6-3	NA	ASSSLGTRGRLTGELF
TRBJ2-7	TRBV12-3/TRBV12-4	NA	ASSSDRLLTYEQY
NA	TRBV20-1	TRBD1	SARSGQGAGEQY